This TCR beta chain was obtained from a study of blood T cell repertoires in COVID-19. Study-level information: Nucleic acid was either cDNA or gDNA, and it came from T cells, B-cell-depleted T cells, or PBMCs.

Measured with immunoSEQ multiplex PCR; TCRdb has only the in-frame clones, and not every one. Found here are tens of thousands of clones, roughly 80% of them singletons; the top ten hold approximately 30%. This clone occurred once. Sequencing used peripheral blood. This receptor was obtained from a woman aged 80 or older with acute or convalescent COVID-19.

DNA for the CDR3: TGTGCCAGCAGCGACCCGGGCAGGGGGTACACTGAAGCTTTCTTT. Translating it yields CASSDPGRGYTEAFF. This rearrangement joins TRBV6-5 to TRBJ1-1; 7 positions agree with TRBD1. The CDR3 runs 15 residues. Trimming removed 6 bases from V and 3 bases from J; junction bases left unmatched: 10. Germline assignment: CDR1 MNHEY and CDR2 SVGAGI.